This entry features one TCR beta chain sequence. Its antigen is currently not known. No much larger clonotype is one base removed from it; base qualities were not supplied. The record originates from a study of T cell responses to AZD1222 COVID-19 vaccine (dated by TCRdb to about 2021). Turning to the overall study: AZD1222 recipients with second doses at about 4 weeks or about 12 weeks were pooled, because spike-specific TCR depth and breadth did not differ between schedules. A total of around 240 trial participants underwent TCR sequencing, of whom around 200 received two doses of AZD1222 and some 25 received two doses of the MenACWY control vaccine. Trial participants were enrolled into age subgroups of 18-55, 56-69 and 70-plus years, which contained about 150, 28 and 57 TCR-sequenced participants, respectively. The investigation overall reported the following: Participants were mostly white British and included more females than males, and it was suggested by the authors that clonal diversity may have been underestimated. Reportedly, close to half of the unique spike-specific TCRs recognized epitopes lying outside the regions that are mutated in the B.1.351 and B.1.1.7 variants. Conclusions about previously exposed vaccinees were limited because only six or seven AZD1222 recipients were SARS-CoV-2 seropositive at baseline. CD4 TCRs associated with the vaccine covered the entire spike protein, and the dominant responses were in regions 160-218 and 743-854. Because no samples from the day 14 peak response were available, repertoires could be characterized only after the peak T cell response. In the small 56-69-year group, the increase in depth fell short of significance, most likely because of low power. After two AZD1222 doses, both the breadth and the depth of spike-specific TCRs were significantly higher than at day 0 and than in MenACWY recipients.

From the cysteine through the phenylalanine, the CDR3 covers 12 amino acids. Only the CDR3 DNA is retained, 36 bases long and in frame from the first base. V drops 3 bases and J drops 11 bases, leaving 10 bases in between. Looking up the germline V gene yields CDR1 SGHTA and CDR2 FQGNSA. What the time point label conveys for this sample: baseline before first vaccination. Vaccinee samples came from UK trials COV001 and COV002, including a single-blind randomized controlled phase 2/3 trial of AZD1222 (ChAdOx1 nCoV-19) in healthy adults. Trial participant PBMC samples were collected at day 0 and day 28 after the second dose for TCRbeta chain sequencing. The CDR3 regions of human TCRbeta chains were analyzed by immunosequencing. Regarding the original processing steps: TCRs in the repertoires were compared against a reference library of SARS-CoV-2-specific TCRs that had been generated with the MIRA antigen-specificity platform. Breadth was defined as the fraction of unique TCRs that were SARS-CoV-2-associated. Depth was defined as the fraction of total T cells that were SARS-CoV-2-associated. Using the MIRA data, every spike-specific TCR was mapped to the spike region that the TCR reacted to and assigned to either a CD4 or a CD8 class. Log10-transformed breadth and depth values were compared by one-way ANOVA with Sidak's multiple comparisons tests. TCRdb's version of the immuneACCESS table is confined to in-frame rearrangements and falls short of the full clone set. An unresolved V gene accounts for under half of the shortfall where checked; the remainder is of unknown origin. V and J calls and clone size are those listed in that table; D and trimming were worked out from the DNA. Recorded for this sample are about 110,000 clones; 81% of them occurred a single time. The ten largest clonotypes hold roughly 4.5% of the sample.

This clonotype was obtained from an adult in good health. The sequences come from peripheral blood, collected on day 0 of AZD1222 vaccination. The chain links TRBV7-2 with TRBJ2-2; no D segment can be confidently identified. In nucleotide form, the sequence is TGTGCCAGCAGCTTCTCAGATCTAGAGCTGTTTTTT. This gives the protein CASSFSDLELFF.